The next 8 T cell receptor beta chains were all read from a single sample in a study of blood T cell repertoires in COVID-19. Some clones are missing from TCRdb's copy, which holds only in-frame ones; the method was immunoSEQ multiplex PCR. The table lists 220,000 or so clones, approximately 78% of them singletons. What was sequenced was peripheral blood. Receptors were obtained from a woman of 80 years or more with COVID-19, enrolled during active disease.

The rearrangement links TRBV5-1 to TRBJ1-1; 7 nucleotides line up with TRBD1. The V gene end was trimmed by 2 bases and the J gene end by 0 bases; junction bases not matched to a gene: 4. The germline V gene encodes CDR1 SGHRS and CDR2 YFSETQ. This CDR3 spans 15 amino acids. The CDR3 here is CASSLQGPMNTEAFF. As DNA, the CDR3 is TGCGCCAGCAGCTTACAGGGGCCGATGAACACTGAAGCTTTCTTT.

The chain links TRBV28 to TRBJ2-7; 7 positions match TRBD1. The CDR3 sequence is 12 residues long. Germline V gene sequence: CDR1 MDHEN, CDR2 SYDVKM. V trimming: 6 bases; J trimming: 3 bases; junction bases outside the gene matches: 2. CDR3 in amino acids: CASRRQGYEQYF. In DNA form, the CDR3 reads TGTGCCAGCAGGAGACAGGGCTACGAGCAGTACTTC.

The CDR3 loop reads CASRPLDRGNQPQHF. CDR3 bases: TGTGCCAGCAGGCCGCTTGACAGGGGCAATCAGCCCCAGCATTTT. The V call is TRBV28, the J call TRBJ1-5; 7 bases map to TRBD1. Germline trimming cut 6 bases from V and 2 bases from J; bases unmatched to any gene: 7. Germline CDR1 MDHEN, CDR2 SYDVKM. This CDR3 is built from 15 residues.

The CDR3: CASSRSGAGELFF. DNA of the CDR3: TGTGCCAGCAGTAGGAGTGGTGCCGGGGAGCTGTTTTTT. The rearrangement links TRBV25-1 to TRBJ2-2; D not resolved. The CDR3 is 13 amino acids. The V end lost 5 bases, the J end lost 6 bases, and 10 bases lay between the germline ends. Germline V gives CDR1 MGHDK, CDR2 SYGVNS.

The rearrangement uses TRBV7-9 and TRBJ1-1; D is possibly TRBD1 (6 bases). The CDR3 is made up of 13 amino acids. Germline assignment: CDR1 SEHNR and CDR2 FQNEAQ (reference sequence). The V end was cut by 6 bases, the J end by 5 bases, with 13 bases between. The CDR3 DNA sequence: TGTGCCAGCAGGAAGAACAGGGAAACTGAAGCTTTCTTT. This sequence encodes CASRKNRETEAFF.

This chain connects TRBV6-5 to TRBJ1-3; 7 bases line up with TRBD1. Germline V gene lookup returns CDR1 MNHEY and CDR2 SVGAGI. This CDR3 has 14 amino acids. The trim removed 5 bases at V and 10 bases at J, leaving 11 bases unmatched. The DNA for the CDR3 is TGTGCCAGCAGTCCAACGACAGGGCCGACGACCATATATTTT. It codes for CASSPTTGPTTIYF.

The rearrangement links TRBV9 to TRBJ1-2, with D perhaps matching TRBD1 (6 bases). Between the trimmed V and J ends, which lost 4 bases and 2 bases, there was a span of 12 bases. The CDR3 is 14 residues long. CDR1 and CDR2 from the germline V gene are SGDLS and YYNGEE. The CDR3 sequence is CASSLRQDNYGYTF. The CDR3 DNA follows: TGTGCCAGCAGCTTAAGACAGGACAACTATGGCTACACCTTC.

The V call is TRBV19, the J call TRBJ1-2; the D gene is possibly TRBD1 (5 bases). The length of the CDR3 is 15 residues. Germline V gene lookup returns CDR1 LNHDA and CDR2 SQIVND (reference sequence). V lost 1 base, J lost 4 bases, and 13 bases lay in between. In DNA, the CDR3 is TGTGCCAGTAGTATAGGCTCCGCGGGGGGCTATGGCTACACCTTC. Its translation is CASSIGSAGGYGYTF. The whole variable domain, remainder taken from reference TRBV19 and TRBJ1-2, is DGGITQSPKYLFRKEGQNVTLSCEQNLNHDAMYWYRQDPGQGLRLIYYSQIVNDFQKGDIAEGYSVSREKKESFPLTVTSAQKNPTAFYLCASSIGSAGGYGYTFGSGTRLTVV.